Included here is one T cell receptor (beta chain) sequence, with context. Repertoires were generated with immunoSEQ multiplex PCR, while TCRdb's copy carries only in-frame clones and drops some. The table shows roughly 72,000 clones, with around 94% occurring only once. The data stem from a study of T cell changes during pregnancy in multiple sclerosis. The source of this sequence is a female donor with multiple sclerosis, enrolled in a pregnancy study. The specimen comprised CD4+ T cells from peripheral blood mononuclear cells, sampled after pregnancy.

CDR3 loop: CASSLLTRDRVNEQYF. The CDR3 DNA reads as TGTGCCAGCAGCTTACTTACCCGGGACAGGGTTAACGAGCAGTACTTC. The chain couples TRBV7-9 to TRBJ2-7; 9 bases agree with TRBD1. Germline CDR1 and CDR2: SEHNR and FQNEAQ (reference sequence). This CDR3 is 16 amino acids long. V shed 2 bases and J 5 bases; nucleotides not matched to a gene: 10.